This TCR beta chain was retrieved from a study of T cells after yellow fever vaccination. The CDR3 has 18 amino acids. Per germline, CDR1 SGHNT and CDR2 YENEEA. Trimming cost V 5 bases and J 2 bases, with 21 bases left between them. A few counts support this clonotype. TCRdb called the 5' RACE reads again in MiXCR, with one record for every CDR3 protein. The top ten clones hold around 20% of a sample with some 250,000 distinct CDR3 sequences, roughly 4% of them seen once. The chain employs TRBV11-3 and TRBJ2-2; tentative D call: TRBD1 (6 bases). This clonotype originated in a man between 18 and 35 years old who received the YFV17D yellow fever vaccine. The starting material was PBMCs, obtained 15 days after the yellow fever booster vaccination. The CDR3 sequence is CASSRPIAGQINTGELFF. The CDR3 DNA reads as TGTGCCAGCAGCCGCCCGATTGCCGGACAGATAAACACCGGGGAGCTGTTTTTT.